A selection of T cell receptor beta chains follows, all from one sample in a study of blood T cell repertoires in COVID-19. The data were produced by immunoSEQ multiplex PCR, yet TCRdb's version contains in-frame clones alone and is incomplete. The sample yields about 200,000 clones, 70% to 90% seen once. Sequencing was done on a sample of peripheral blood. These receptor sequences come from a woman between 45 and 65 years old with acute or convalescent COVID-19. Each CDR3 is given with its conserved first and last residue. D genes are given only for firm matches. Size values are once, few and many counts, or a class for expanded clones, and some rows have none.

d_call clone_size j_call v_call cdr3_length cdr3_aa cdr3_nt
- once TRBJ1-4 TRBV19 18 CASSIDPLRQRFNEKLFF TGTGCCAGTAGTATAGATCCTTTGAGACAGCGATTTAATGAAAAACTGTTTTTT
- - TRBJ2-1 TRBV15 12 CATSRAPSEQFF TGTGCCACCAGCAGAGCGCCCAGTGAGCAGTTCTTC
TRBD1 - TRBJ1-1 TRBV9 15 CASSDVGQGITEAFF TGTGCCAGCAGCGATGTTGGACAGGGGATCACTGAAGCTTTCTTT
TRBD1 - TRBJ1-5 TRBV6-6 13 CATRQGEIQPQHF TGTGCCACAAGACAGGGGGAGATCCAGCCCCAGCATTTT
TRBD1 few TRBJ1-2 TRBV10-3 14 CAITRDRGNYGYTF TGTGCCATCACCCGGGACAGGGGTAACTATGGCTACACCTTC
TRBD2 once TRBJ2-3 TRBV9 18 CASSASGTSGGAIDTQYF TGTGCCAGCAGCGCTTCCGGGACTAGCGGGGGGGCAATAGATACGCAGTATTTT
TRBD1 - TRBJ2-1 TRBV6-5 13 CASRSGTVYEQFF TGTGCCAGCAGGTCCGGGACAGTCTATGAGCAGTTCTTC
- - TRBJ2-2 TRBV7-8 16 CASSPRGAINSGELFF TGTGCCAGCAGTCCCCGGGGGGCTATCAATTCCGGGGAGCTGTTTTTT
TRBD1 - TRBJ1-1 TRBV5-1 17 CASRQILTGGEGSEAFF TGCGCCAGCAGACAGATACTGACAGGGGGCGAAGGGTCTGAAGCTTTCTTT
TRBD2 - TRBJ2-5 TRBV9 17 CASSVGLAGGPRETQYF TGTGCCAGCAGCGTTGGACTAGCGGGGGGGCCACGGGAGACCCAGTACTTC
TRBD2 - TRBJ2-1 TRBV13 17 CASSLSGSARRGNEQFF TGTGCCAGCAGCTTGAGCGGGAGCGCAAGACGGGGGAATGAGCAGTTCTTC
- - TRBJ2-7 TRBV19 15 CASSTPDIPMGEQYF TGTGCCAGTAGTACCCCGGACATCCCGATGGGCGAGCAGTACTTC
TRBD2 - TRBJ2-1 TRBV7-9 15 CASSPQSGEINEQFF TGTGCCAGCAGCCCCCAGAGCGGGGAGATCAATGAGCAGTTCTTC
TRBD1 - TRBJ1-6 TRBV9 15 CASSGGTGNNSPLHF TGTGCCAGCAGCGGAGGGACAGGCAATAATTCACCCCTCCACTTT
TRBD1 - TRBJ2-7 TRBV7-9 14 CASSHGQGKYEQYF TGTGCCAGCAGCCACGGACAGGGGAAGTACGAGCAGTACTTC
- - TRBJ2-1 TRBV2 10 CASRAVKLFF TGTGCCAGCAGGGCCGTAAAATTATTCTTC
- few TRBJ1-2 TRBV24-1 13 CATSDREWGGYTF TGTGCCACCAGTGATAGGGAGTGGGGTGGCTACACCTTC
TRBD1 - TRBJ2-3 TRBV12-5 15 CASGLGQLSTDTQYF TGTGCTAGTGGCCTGGGACAGCTAAGCACAGATACGCAGTATTTT
TRBD2 - TRBJ2-5 TRBV10-3 17 CATLGASGKRVQETQYF TGTGCCACCCTTGGGGCTAGCGGGAAGAGGGTCCAAGAGACCCAGTACTTC
- - TRBJ1-5 TRBV18 12 CASSPPWGGWHF TGTGCCAGCTCACCACCGTGGGGAGGGTGGCATTTT
TRBD2 - TRBJ2-1 TRBV11-2 18 CASSWGILAGGSYNEQFF TGTGCCAGCAGCTGGGGGATCTTAGCGGGGGGCTCCTACAATGAGCAGTTCTTC
TRBD1 - TRBJ2-7 TRBV13 13 CASSPDRVSEQYF TGTGCCAGCAGCCCCGACAGGGTGAGCGAGCAGTACTTC
TRBD1 - TRBJ1-5 TRBV12-5 15 CASGLEQGGNQPQHF TGTGCTAGTGGTTTGGAACAGGGGGGAAATCAGCCCCAGCATTTT
- - TRBJ2-5 TRBV5-6 13 CASSQGVEETQYF TGTGCCAGCAGTCAAGGGGTGGAAGAGACCCAGTACTTC
TRBD1 - TRBJ2-1 TRBV7-9 15 CASSPDRRTYNEQFF TGTGCCAGCAGCCCGGACAGGCGAACCTACAATGAGCAGTTCTTC
- - TRBJ1-6 TRBV12-3/TRBV12-4 12 CASSRRVSPLHF TGTGCCAGCAGCCGCAGGGTTTCACCCCTCCACTTT
TRBD2 - TRBJ2-7 TRBV3-1/TRBV3-2 17 CASSQDLVAGFSYEQYF TGTGCCAGCAGCCAAGATTTGGTAGCGGGGTTCTCCTACGAGCAGTACTTC
TRBD2 many TRBJ2-2 TRBV19 20 CASSKPGLAGPLFNTGELFF TGTGCCAGTAGTAAACCGGGACTAGCGGGACCTCTTTTTAACACCGGGGAGCTGTTTTTT
- once TRBJ2-1 TRBV18 13 CASSAGQLNEQFF TGTGCCAGCTCAGCGGGACAGCTCAATGAGCAGTTCTTC
- - TRBJ2-2 TRBV5-4 13 CASRWARDGELFF TGTGCCAGCAGATGGGCGCGGGACGGGGAGCTGTTTTTT
TRBD2 - TRBJ2-5 TRBV11-2 16 CASSSFPFAGEWTQYF TGTGCCAGCAGCTCCTTCCCGTTCGCGGGGGAATGGACCCAGTACTTC
TRBD2 few TRBJ2-2 TRBV5-1 15 CASSLGREATGELFF TGCGCCAGCAGCTTGGGGCGGGAGGCGACCGGGGAGCTGTTTTTT
TRBD1 - TRBJ2-1 TRBV11-2 14 CASSYGTGSNEQFF TGTGCCAGCAGCTACGGGACAGGGAGCAATGAGCAGTTCTTC
TRBD1 once TRBJ2-7 TRBV6-4 15 CASRARDRSSGEQYF TGTGCCAGCAGAGCCCGGGACAGGTCTTCAGGCGAGCAGTACTTC
- - TRBJ1-4 TRBV27 15 CASSLSGGAREKLFF TGTGCCAGCAGTTTATCGGGGGGGGCTCGAGAAAAACTGTTTTTT
- once TRBJ1-3 TRBV6-5 15 CASSSGGGTGNTIYF TGTGCCAGCAGTTCCGGTGGGGGGACTGGAAACACCATATATTTT
TRBD1 - TRBJ1-6 TRBV10-3 15 CAIGGQGFSNSPLHF TGTGCCATCGGAGGACAGGGGTTTTCAAATTCACCCCTCCACTTT
TRBD2 - TRBJ2-7 TRBV15 17 CATSRGSSGSYFNEQYF TGTGCCACCAGCAGAGGGTCTAGCGGGAGCTATTTCAACGAGCAGTACTTC
TRBD2 - TRBJ2-3 TRBV6-2/TRBV6-3 16 CASSYRLAGRTDTQYF TGTGCCAGCAGTTACCGACTAGCGGGGCGCACAGATACGCAGTATTTT
- - TRBJ1-3 TRBV4-3 16 CASSLSEGTSGNTIYF TGCGCCAGCAGCCTATCTGAGGGAACCTCTGGAAACACCATATATTTT
- - TRBJ2-5 TRBV9 13 CASSVDDLETQYF TGTGCCAGCAGCGTAGATGACTTGGAGACCCAGTACTTC
TRBD2 - TRBJ2-2 TRBV7-3 17 CASSSRGGRVGTGELFF TGTGCCAGCAGCTCCCGGGGGGGCAGGGTCGGTACCGGGGAGCTGTTTTTT
TRBD2 - TRBJ2-2 TRBV9 17 CASSVLDGRAADGELFF TGTGCCAGCAGCGTATTGGACGGGAGGGCCGCGGACGGGGAGCTGTTTTTT
TRBD1 - TRBJ1-2 TRBV30 13 CAWGQGSNYGYTF TGTGCCTGGGGACAGGGTAGTAACTATGGCTACACCTTC
- - TRBJ1-2 TRBV7-2 14 CASSLGAVNYGYTF TGTGCCAGCAGCTTAGGAGCGGTCAACTATGGCTACACCTTC
TRBD1 few TRBJ1-5 TRBV5-1 15 CASSWDSNSNQPQHF TGCGCCAGCAGCTGGGACAGTAATAGCAATCAGCCCCAGCATTTT
- - TRBJ1-3 TRBV9 17 CASSPRHRDMSGNTIYF TGTGCCAGCAGCCCCCGACACCGGGACATGTCAGGAAACACCATATATTTT
TRBD1 - TRBJ1-2 TRBV7-9 11 CASSSTGQEAF TGTGCCAGCAGCTCGACAGGACAGGAGGCCTTC
- - TRBJ2-1 TRBV11-2 17 CASSSSRWQASYNEQFF TGTGCCAGCAGCTCCTCTCGCTGGCAAGCGTCCTACAATGAGCAGTTCTTC
- - TRBJ2-1 TRBV21-1 15 CASSKTGEIYNEQFF TGTGCCAGCAGCAAGACAGGAGAGATTTACAATGAGCAGTTCTTC